The 8 T cell receptor beta chains in this list originate from one sample, sequenced in a study of early T cells in non-severe SARS-CoV-2 infection. TCRdb fed the 5' RACE reads into MiXCR, producing one record per CDR3 protein. The sample includes 80,000 or so distinct CDR3 sequences, approximately 10% of them seen just once. The sample consisted of whole blood, taken at baseline. These receptors were taken from an adult who was a healthcare worker with PCR-confirmed SARS-CoV-2 infection or an uninfected control (not recorded which).

V usage is TRBV28 and J usage is TRBJ2-7, with D perhaps TRBD2 (7 bases). There are 15 residues in the CDR3. Trimming stripped 5 bases from V and 2 bases from J, with 16 bases between. In germline, CDR1 is MDHEN, CDR2 SYDVKM. CDR3 coding DNA: TGTGCCAGCAGTCCCCCTAACGGGGGGCCCTACGAGCAGTACTTC. Its translation is CASSPPNGGPYEQYF.

There are a few counts of this clonotype. V is TRBV7-2 and J is TRBJ2-5; D is possibly TRBD2 (6 bases). With 3 bases removed from V and 7 bases from J, the gap between germline ends came to 9 bases. Germline V lookup: CDR1 SGHTA, CDR2 FQGNSA. There are 12 residues in the CDR3. This chain's CDR3 is CASSLDYGTQYF. The CDR3 DNA is TGTGCCAGCAGCTTGGACTACGGGACCCAGTACTTC.

This clonotype was observed a handful of times. CDR3 bases: TGCAGCGTCTTACTAGCACGGGAGCAGTTCTTC. Amino acid sequence: CSVLLAREQFF. The chain couples TRBV29-1 to TRBJ2-1; D perhaps matches TRBD2 (6 bases). The CDR3 is 11 residues long. Looked up from germline, CDR1 is SQVTM and CDR2 is ANQGSEA. The V gene lost 6 bases and the J gene lost 10 bases, with 13 bases spanning the gap.

This chain uses TRBV7-2 with TRBJ2-3; D not resolved. V gave up 2 bases and J gave up 5 bases, with 5 bases separating them. Germline V gene data show CDR1 as SGHTA and CDR2 as FQGNSA. The CDR3 is 12 amino acids. The CDR3 DNA reads TGTGCCAGCAGCTTAAGACGAGATACGCAGTATTTT. As protein: CASSLRRDTQYF. Complete variable domain (other parts from reference TRBV7-2 and TRBJ2-3): GAGVSQSPSNKVTEKGKDVELRCDPISGHTALYWYRQSLGQGLEFLIYFQGNSAPDKSGLPSDRFSAERTGGSVSTLTIQRTQQEDSAVYLCASSLRRDTQYFGPGTRLTVL.

The sample holds many counts of this clonotype. The rearrangement joins TRBV7-2 to TRBJ2-7; 9 bases line up with TRBD2. CDR3 length: 17 residues. With 1 base clipped from V and 5 bases from J, the junction kept 12 bases outside the gene matches. Germline V gives CDR1 SGHTA, CDR2 FQGNSA. The CDR3 DNA follows: TGTGCCAGCAGCTTAGGAGTTTGGGGACTAGCCATGCACGAGCAGTACTTC. Translated: CASSLGVWGLAMHEQYF.

This clonotype appeared a few times. V is TRBV7-9 and J is TRBJ1-2, with 8 positions matching TRBD1. The CDR3 is 15 amino acids. Germline CDR1 reads SEHNR; CDR2 reads FQNEAQ (reference sequence). With 5 bases clipped from V and 5 bases from J, the junction kept 10 bases outside the gene matches. The CDR3, as DNA: TGTGCCAGCAGCCCGGGAGGACAGGGCACATATGGCTACACCTTC. Its translation is CASSPGGQGTYGYTF.

This clonotype appeared many times. The chain employs TRBV5-1 and TRBJ2-3; D is ambiguous. Trimming took 0 bases from V and 2 from J, leaving 7 bases between them. Germline V gene sequence: CDR1 SGHRS, CDR2 YFSETQ. The CDR3 length is 14 residues. The CDR3 protein is CASSLEIATDTQYF. The CDR3 DNA reads TGCGCCAGCAGCTTGGAGATAGCCACAGATACGCAGTATTTT.

V and J are TRBV20-1 and TRBJ2-1; the match to TRBD2 covers 10 bases. The V gene end was trimmed by 3 bases and the J gene end by 8 bases; junction bases not matched to a gene: 16. Germline lookup yields CDR1 DFQATT and CDR2 SNEGSKA (reference sequence). The CDR3 runs 17 residues. CDR3 residues: CSARYTLSSGGFYEQFF. The CDR3, as DNA: TGCAGTGCTAGGTATACCCTCTCTAGCGGGGGTTTCTATGAGCAGTTCTTC.